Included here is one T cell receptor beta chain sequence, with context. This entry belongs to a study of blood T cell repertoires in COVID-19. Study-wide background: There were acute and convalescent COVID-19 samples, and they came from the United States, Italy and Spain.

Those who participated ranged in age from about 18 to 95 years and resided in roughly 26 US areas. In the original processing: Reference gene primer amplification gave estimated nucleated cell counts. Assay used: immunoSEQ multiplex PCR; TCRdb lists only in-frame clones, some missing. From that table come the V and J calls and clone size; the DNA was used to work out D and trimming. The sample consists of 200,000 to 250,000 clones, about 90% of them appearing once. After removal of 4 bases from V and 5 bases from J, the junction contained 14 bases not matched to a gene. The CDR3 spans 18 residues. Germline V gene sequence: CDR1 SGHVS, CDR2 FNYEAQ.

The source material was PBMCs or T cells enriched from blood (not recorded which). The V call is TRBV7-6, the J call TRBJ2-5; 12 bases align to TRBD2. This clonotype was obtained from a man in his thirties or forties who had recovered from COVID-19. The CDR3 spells CASSSSSTSGSLGETQYF. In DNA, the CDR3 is TGTGCCAGCAGCTCCTCCTCGACTAGCGGGAGCCTTGGGGAGACCCAGTACTTC.